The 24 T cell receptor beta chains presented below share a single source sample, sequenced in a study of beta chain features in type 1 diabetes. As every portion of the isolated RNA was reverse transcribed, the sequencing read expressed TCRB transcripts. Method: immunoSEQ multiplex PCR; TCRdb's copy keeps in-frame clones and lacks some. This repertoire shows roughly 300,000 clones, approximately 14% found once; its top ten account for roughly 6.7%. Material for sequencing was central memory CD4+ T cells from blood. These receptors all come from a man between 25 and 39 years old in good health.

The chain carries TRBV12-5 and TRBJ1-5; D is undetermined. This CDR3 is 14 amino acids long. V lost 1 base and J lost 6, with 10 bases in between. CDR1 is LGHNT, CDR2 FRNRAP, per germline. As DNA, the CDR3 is TGTGCTAGTGGTTTGGATTTGGCTGCTCAGCCCCAGCATTTT. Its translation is CASGLDLAAQPQHF.

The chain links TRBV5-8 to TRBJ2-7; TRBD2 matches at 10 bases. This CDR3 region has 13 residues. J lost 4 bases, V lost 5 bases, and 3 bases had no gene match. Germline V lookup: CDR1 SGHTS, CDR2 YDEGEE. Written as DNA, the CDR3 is TGTGCCAGCAGACGGACTAGCGGATACGAGCAGTACGTC. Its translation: CASRRTSGYEQYV.

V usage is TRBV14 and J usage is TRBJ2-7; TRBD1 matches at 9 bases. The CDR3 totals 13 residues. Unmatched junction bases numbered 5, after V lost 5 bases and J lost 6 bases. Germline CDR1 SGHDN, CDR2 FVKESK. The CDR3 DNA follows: TGTGCCAGCAGCGCCGGGACAGGGTTCGAGCAGTACTTC. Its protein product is CASSAGTGFEQYF.

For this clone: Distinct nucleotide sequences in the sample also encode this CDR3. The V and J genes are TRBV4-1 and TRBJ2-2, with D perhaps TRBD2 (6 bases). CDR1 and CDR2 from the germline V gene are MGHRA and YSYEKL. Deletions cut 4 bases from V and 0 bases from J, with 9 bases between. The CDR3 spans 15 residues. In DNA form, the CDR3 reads TGCGCCAGCAGCCGCGGGACCGCGAACACCGGGGAGCTGTTTTTT. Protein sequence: CASSRGTANTGELFF.

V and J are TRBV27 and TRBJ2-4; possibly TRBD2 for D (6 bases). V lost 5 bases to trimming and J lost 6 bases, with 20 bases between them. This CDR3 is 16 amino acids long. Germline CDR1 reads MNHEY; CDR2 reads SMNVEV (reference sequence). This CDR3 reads CASSGGTGRRRNIQYF. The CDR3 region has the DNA TGTGCCAGCAGTGGCGGGACGGGCCGGCGGAGAAACATTCAGTACTTC.

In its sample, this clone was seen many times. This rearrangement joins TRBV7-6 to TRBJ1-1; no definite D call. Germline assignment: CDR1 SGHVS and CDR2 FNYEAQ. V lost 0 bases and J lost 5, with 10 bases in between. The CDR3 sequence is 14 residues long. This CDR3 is CASSLASGGTEAFF. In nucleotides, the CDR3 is TGTGCCAGCAGCTTAGCGTCGGGAGGGACTGAAGCTTTCTTT.

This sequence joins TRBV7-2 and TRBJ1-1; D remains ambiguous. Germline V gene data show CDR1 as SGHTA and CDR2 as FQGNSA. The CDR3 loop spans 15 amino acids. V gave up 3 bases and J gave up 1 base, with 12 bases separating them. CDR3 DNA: TGTGCCAGCAGCTTGTACACTGACACGAACACTGAAGCTTTCTTT. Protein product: CASSLYTDTNTEAFF.

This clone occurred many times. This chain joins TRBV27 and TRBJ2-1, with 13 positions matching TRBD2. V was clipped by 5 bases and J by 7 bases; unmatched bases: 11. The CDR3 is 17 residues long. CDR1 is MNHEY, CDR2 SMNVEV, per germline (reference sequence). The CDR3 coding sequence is TGTGCCAGCAGTCTTCGGACTAGCGGGAGCTCATTGAATGAGCAGTTCTTC. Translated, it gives CASSLRTSGSSLNEQFF.

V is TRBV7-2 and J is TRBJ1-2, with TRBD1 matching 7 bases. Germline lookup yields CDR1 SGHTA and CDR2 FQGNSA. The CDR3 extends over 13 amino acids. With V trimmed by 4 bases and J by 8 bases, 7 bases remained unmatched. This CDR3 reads CASSSPGQKGYTF. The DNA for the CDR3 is TGTGCCAGCAGCTCCCCGGGACAGAAGGGCTACACCTTC.

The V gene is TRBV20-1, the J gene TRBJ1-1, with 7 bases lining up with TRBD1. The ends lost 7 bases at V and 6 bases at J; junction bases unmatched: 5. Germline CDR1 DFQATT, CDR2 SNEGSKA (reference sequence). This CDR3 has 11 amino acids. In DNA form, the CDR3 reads TGCAGTGGACAGGGTAATGCTGAAGCTTTCTTT. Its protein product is CSGQGNAEAFF.

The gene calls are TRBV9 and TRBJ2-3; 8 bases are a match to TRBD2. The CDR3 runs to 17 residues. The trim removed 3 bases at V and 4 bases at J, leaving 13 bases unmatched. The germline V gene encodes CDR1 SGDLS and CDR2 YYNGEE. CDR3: CASSAASGGGMPDTQYF. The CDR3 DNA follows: TGTGCCAGCAGCGCCGCATCGGGAGGGGGTATGCCAGATACGCAGTATTTT.

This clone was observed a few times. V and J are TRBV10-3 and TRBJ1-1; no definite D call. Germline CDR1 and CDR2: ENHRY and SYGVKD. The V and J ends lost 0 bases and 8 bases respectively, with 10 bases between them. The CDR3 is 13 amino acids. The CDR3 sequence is CAISESFQVEAFF. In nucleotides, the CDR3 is TGTGCCATCAGTGAGTCCTTTCAGGTGGAAGCTTTCTTT.

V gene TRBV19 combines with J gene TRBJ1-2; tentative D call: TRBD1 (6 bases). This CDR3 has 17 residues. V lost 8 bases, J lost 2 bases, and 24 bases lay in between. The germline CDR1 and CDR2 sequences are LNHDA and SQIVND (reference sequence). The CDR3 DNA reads TGTGCCAGTTTCGACCTTTGGGGGGCGTCTGGGAACTATGGCTACACCTTC. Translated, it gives CASFDLWGASGNYGYTF.

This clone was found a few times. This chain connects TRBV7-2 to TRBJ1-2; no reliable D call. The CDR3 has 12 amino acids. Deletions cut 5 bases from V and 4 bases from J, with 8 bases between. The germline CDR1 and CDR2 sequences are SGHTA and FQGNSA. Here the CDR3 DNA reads TGTGCCAGCAGCGTACCCGGCTATGGCTACACCTTC. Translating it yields CASSVPGYGYTF. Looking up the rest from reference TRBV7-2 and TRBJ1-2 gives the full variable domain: GAGVSQSPSNKVTEKGKDVELRCDPISGHTALYWYRQSLGQGLEFLIYFQGNSAPDKSGLPSDRFSAERTGGSVSTLTIQRTQQEDSAVYLCASSVPGYGYTFGSGTRLTVV.

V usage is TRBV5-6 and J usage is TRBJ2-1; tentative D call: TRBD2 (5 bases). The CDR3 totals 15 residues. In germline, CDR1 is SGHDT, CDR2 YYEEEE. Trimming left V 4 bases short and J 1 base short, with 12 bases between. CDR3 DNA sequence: TGTGCCAGCAGCACCACTAGATCATCCTACAATGAGCAGTTCTTC. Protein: CASSTTRSSYNEQFF.

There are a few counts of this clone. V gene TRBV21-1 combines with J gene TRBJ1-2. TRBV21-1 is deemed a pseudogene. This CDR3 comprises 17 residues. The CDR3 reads CASSKWWLQGARYGYTF. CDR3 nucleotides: TGTGCCAGCAGCAAATGGTGGCTTCAGGGAGCCCGATATGGCTACACCTTC.

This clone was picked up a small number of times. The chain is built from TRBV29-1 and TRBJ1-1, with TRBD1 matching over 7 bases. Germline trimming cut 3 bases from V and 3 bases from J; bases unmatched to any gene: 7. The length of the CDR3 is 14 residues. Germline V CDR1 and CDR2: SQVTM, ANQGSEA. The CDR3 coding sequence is TGCAGCGTTGATACGGGGGGACAGTACACTGAAGCTTTCTTT. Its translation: CSVDTGGQYTEAFF. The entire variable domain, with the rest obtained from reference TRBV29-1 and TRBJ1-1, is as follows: SAVISQKPSRDICQRGTSLTIQCQVDSQVTMMFWYRQQPGQSLTLIATANQGSEATYESGFVIDKFPISRPNLTFSTLTVSNMSPEDSSIYLCSVDTGGQYTEAFFGQGTRLTVV.

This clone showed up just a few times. The CDR3 reads CASSLEGLNTEAFF. CDR3 DNA: TGTGCCAGCAGCTTAGAGGGGCTGAACACTGAAGCTTTCTTT. The rearrangement links TRBV11-1 to TRBJ1-1; possible D gene TRBD1, 5 bases. Germline V CDR1 and CDR2: SGHAT, FQDESV (reference sequence). CDR3 length: 14 amino acids. Trimming left V 1 base short and J 0 bases short, with 6 bases between.

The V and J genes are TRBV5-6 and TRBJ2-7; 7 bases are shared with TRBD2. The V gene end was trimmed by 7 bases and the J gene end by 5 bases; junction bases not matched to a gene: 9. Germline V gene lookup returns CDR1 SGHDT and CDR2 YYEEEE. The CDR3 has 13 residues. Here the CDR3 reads CASLEAGRDEQYV. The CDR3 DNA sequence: TGTGCCAGCTTGGAAGCGGGAAGGGACGAGCAGTACGTC.

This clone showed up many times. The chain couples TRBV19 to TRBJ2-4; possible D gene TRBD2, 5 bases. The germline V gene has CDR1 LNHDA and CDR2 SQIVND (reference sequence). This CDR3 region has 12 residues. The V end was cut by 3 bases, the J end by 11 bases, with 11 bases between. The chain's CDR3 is CASSMGSSVQYF. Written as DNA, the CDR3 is TGTGCCAGTAGTATGGGGAGTTCCGTTCAGTACTTC.

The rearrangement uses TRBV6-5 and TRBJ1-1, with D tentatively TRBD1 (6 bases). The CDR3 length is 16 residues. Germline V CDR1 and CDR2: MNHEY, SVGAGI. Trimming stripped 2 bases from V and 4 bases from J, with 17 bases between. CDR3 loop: CASSYRGGVGVTEAFF. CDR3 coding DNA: TGTGCCAGCAGTTACAGAGGGGGGGTTGGAGTCACTGAAGCTTTCTTT.

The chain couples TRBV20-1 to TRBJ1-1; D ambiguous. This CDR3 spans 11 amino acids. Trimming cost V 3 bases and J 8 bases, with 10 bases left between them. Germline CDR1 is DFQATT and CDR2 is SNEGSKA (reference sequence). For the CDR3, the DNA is TGCAGTGCTAGTACACGGTCCGAAGCTTTCTTT. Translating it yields CSASTRSEAFF.

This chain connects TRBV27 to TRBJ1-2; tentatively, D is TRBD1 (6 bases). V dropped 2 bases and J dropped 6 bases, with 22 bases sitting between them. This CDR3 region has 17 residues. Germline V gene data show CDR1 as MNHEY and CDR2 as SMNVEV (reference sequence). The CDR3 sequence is CASSLRSAGGAANGYTF. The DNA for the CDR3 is TGTGCCAGCAGTTTAAGGTCGGCTGGGGGCGCCGCAAATGGCTACACCTTC.

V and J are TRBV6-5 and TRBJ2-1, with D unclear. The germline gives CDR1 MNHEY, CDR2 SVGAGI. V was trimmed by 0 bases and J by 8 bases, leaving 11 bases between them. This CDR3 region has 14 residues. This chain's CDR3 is CASSYSGPPYEQFF. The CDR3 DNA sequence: TGTGCCAGCAGTTACTCAGGACCCCCCTATGAGCAGTTCTTC.